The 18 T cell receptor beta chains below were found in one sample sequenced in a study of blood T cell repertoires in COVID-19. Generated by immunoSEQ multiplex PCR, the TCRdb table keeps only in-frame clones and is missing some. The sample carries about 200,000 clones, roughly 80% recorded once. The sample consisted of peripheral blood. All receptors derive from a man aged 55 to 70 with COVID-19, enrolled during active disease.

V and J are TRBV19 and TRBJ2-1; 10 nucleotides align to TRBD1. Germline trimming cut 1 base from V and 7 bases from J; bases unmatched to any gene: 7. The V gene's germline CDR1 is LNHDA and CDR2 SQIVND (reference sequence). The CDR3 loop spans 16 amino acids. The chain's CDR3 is CASSIAGQGKGNEQFF. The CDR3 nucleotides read TGTGCCAGTAGTATAGCGGGACAGGGGAAAGGAAATGAGCAGTTCTTC.

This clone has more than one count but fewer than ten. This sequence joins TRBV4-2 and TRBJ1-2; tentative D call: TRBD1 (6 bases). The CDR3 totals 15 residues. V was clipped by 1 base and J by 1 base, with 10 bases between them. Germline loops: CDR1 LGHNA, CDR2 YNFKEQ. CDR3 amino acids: CASSQADSGNYGYTF. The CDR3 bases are TGTGCCAGCAGCCAAGCGGACAGCGGTAACTATGGCTACACCTTC.

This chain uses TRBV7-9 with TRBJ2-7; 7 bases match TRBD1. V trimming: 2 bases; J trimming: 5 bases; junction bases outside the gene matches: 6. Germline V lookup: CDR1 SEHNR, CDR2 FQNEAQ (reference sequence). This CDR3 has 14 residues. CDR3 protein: CASSLRQGVDEQYF. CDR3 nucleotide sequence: TGTGCCAGCAGCTTAAGGCAGGGGGTCGACGAGCAGTACTTC.

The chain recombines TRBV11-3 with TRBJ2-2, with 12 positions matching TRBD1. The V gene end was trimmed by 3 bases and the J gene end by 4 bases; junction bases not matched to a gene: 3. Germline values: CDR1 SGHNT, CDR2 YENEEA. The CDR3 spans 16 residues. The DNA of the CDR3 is TGTGCCAGCAGCTTCCGGGACAGGGGGCTCACCGGGGAGCTGTTTTTT. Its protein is CASSFRDRGLTGELFF.

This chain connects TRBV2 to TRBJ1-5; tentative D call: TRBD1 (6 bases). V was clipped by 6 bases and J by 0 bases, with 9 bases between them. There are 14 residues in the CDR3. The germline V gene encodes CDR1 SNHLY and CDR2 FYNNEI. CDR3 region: CASRQGTSNQPQHF. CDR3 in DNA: TGTGCCAGCAGGCAGGGGACTAGCAATCAGCCCCAGCATTTT.

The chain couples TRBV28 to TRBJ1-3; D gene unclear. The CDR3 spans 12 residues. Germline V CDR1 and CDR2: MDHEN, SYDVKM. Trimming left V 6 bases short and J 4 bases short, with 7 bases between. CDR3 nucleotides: TGTGCCAGCAGGGAACAGGGAAACACCATATATTTT. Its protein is CASREQGNTIYF.

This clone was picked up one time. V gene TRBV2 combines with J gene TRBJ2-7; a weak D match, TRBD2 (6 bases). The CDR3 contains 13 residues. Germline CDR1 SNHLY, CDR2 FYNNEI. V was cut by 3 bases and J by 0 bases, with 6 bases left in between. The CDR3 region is CASSDGSSYEQYF. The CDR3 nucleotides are TGTGCCAGCAGTGACGGGAGCTCCTACGAGCAGTACTTC.

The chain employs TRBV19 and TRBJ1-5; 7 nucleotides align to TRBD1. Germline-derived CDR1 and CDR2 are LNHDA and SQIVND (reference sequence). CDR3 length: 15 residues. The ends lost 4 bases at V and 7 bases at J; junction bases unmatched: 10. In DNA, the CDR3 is TGTGCCAGTAGTACCCCCGGGGACAGAGGCCAGCCCCAGCATTTT. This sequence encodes CASSTPGDRGQPQHF.

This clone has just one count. The CDR3 DNA is TGTGCCAGCAGTTACACCGACAGGTCGCTGGGCTACACCTTC. This translates into CASSYTDRSLGYTF. The J gene is TRBJ1-2, the V gene TRBV6-5; D may be TRBD1 (6 bases). V dropped 2 bases and J dropped 8 bases, with 15 bases sitting between them. Germline-derived CDR1 and CDR2 are MNHEY and SVGAGI. This CDR3 spans 14 amino acids.

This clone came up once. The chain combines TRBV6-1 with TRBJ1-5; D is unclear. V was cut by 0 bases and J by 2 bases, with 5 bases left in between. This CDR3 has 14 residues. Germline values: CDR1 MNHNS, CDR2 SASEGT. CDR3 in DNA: TGTGCCAGCAGTGAAGCCTTTGGCAATCAGCCCCAGCATTTT. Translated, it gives CASSEAFGNQPQHF.

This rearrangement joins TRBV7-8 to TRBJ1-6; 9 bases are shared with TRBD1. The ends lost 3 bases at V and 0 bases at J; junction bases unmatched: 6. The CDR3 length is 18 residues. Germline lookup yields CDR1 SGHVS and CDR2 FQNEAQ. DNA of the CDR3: TGTGCCAGCAGCTTGGACAGGGGTTTAAGCTCCTATAATTCACCCCTCCACTTT. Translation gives CASSLDRGLSSYNSPLHF.

In nucleotides, the CDR3 is TGCAGTGCTAGAGTTGAGGGAATAGCTTTCTTT. As protein: CSARVEGIAFF. This chain connects TRBV20-1 to TRBJ1-1; D gene ambiguous. Germline CDR1 and CDR2: DFQATT and SNEGSKA (reference sequence). This CDR3 comprises 11 residues. V lost 1 base and J lost 10, with 10 bases in between.

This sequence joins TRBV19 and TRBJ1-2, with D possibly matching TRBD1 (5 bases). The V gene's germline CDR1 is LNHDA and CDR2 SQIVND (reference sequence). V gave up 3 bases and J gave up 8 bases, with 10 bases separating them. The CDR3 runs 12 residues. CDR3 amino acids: CASSIDRMGYTF. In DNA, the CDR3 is TGTGCCAGTAGTATCGACAGAATGGGCTACACCTTC.

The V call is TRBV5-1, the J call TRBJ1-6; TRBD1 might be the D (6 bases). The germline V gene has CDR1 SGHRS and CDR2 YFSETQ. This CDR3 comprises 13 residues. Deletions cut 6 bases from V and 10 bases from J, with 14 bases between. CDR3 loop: CASTPGQGSPLHF. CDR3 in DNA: TGCGCCAGCACACCAGGCCAGGGGTCACCCCTCCACTTT. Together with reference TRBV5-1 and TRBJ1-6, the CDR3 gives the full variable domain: KAGVTQTPRYLIKTRGQQVTLSCSPISGHRSVSWYQQTPGQGLQFLFEYFSETQRNKGNFPGRFSGRQFSNSRSEMNVSTLELGDSALYLCASTPGQGSPLHFGNGTRLTVT.

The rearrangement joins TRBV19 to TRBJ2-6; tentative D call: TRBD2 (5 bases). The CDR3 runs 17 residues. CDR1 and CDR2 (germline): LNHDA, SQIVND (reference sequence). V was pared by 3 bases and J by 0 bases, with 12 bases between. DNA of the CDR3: TGTGCCAGTAGTATTGAGGCTGGGAGCTCTGGGGCCAACGTCCTGACTTTC. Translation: CASSIEAGSSGANVLTF.

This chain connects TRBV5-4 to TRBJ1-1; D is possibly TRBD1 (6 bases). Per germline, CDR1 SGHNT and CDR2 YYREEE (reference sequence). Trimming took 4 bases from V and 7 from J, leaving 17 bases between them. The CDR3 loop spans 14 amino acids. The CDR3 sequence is CASSPGQKAVEAFF. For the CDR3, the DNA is TGTGCCAGCAGCCCTGGACAGAAAGCGGTTGAAGCTTTCTTT.

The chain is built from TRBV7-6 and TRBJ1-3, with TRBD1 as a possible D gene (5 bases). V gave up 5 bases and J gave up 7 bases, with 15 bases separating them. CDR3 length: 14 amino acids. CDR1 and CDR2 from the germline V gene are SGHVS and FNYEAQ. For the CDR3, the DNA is TGTGCCAGCAGCGGCGGACAACCTGCTAACACCATATATTTT. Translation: CASSGGQPANTIYF.

The chain's CDR3 is CASSERAQPQHF. In DNA, the CDR3 is TGTGCCAGCAGTGAAAGAGCTCAGCCCCAGCATTTT. The chain recombines TRBV6-1 with TRBJ1-5; the D is unclear. Germline V gene sequence: CDR1 MNHNS, CDR2 SASEGT. The CDR3 is 12 residues long. Trimming shortened V by 2 bases and J by 6 bases, and 5 bases separated the two germline ends.